Presented here are 12 T cell receptor beta chains from one specimen sequenced in a study of vaccination and CD4 T cells after COVID-19. Treatment specified: approximately 9-day PBMC culture with coronavirus spike peptide pools or control peptides (ViraFEST assay). No antigen has been assigned to these receptors. An Oncomine TCR Beta short-read assay was used to sequence the DNA from cultured CD4+ T cells. Each CDR3 protein gets one entry after TCRdb re-called the PCR reads with MiXCR. The sample carries fewer than 12,000 distinct CDR3 sequences, around 30% recorded once. Material: CD4+ T cells from blood, cultured in vitro. Receptors were obtained from a human donor who had recovered from COVID-19.

This clonotype appeared a few times. The CDR3 nucleotides are TGTGCCAGCAGCGTAGGGGGGACAGACTACGAGCAGTACTTC. It codes for CASSVGGTDYEQYF. The chain is built from TRBV9 and TRBJ2-7; TRBD1 agrees at 7 bases. In germline, CDR1 is SGDLS, CDR2 YYNGEE. Trimming at V came to 0 bases and at J to 3 bases, leaving 3 bases not matched to a gene. The CDR3 extends over 14 amino acids.

This rearrangement joins TRBV12-3 or TRBV12-4 to TRBJ1-5, with D possibly being TRBD1 (5 bases). The germline V and J ends were trimmed by 3 bases and 0 bases, with 9 bases remaining between them. The CDR3 is 15 residues long. CDR3 DNA sequence: TGTGCCAGCAGTTTTTGGGGGAATAGCAATCAGCCCCAGCATTTT. It translates to CASSFWGNSNQPQHF.

The table lists this clonotype with a few counts. The V gene is TRBV10-2, the J gene TRBJ1-1; TRBD1 matches 7 bases. Trimming removed 5 bases from V and 10 bases from J; junction bases left unmatched: 13. Germline CDR1 and CDR2: WSHSY and SAAADI. This CDR3 is built from 14 residues. The CDR3 loop reads CASSPTGRGSAAFF. The CDR3 bases are TGCGCCAGCAGTCCGACAGGGCGAGGGTCAGCAGCTTTCTTT.

Only one count was recorded for this clonotype. The chain is built from TRBV11-3 and TRBJ2-1; TRBD1 aligns across 10 bases. Trimming at V came to 4 bases and at J to 1 base, leaving 1 base not matched to a gene. The length of the CDR3 is 15 residues. Germline CDR1 reads SGHNT; CDR2 reads YENEEA. Written as DNA, the CDR3 is TGTGCCAGCAGCTCGGGACAGGGGTCCTACAATGAGCAGTTCTTC. Translation: CASSSGQGSYNEQFF.

The chain joins TRBV20-1 to TRBJ2-7; weak D call: TRBD2 (6 bases). Germline CDR1 is DFQATT and CDR2 is SNEGSKA (reference sequence). CDR3 length: 13 residues. V was pared by 3 bases and J by 4 bases, with 13 bases between. The CDR3 DNA reads TGCAGTGCTAGCGGAGGGGTAAATTACGAGCAGTACTTC. The encoded protein is CSASGGVNYEQYF.

There are a few counts of this clonotype. The V gene is TRBV28, the J gene TRBJ2-7, with 7 positions matching TRBD1. With 3 bases clipped from V and 5 bases from J, the junction kept 1 base outside the gene matches. This CDR3 is 12 amino acids long. Germline V gene data show CDR1 as MDHEN and CDR2 as SYDVKM. CDR3 nucleotides: TGTGCCAGCAGTTTTACAGGGGACGAGCAGTACTTC. Its protein is CASSFTGDEQYF.

This clonotype was counted only a few times. The rearrangement uses TRBV28 and TRBJ1-5, with 9 bases identical to TRBD1. Germline V gives CDR1 MDHEN, CDR2 SYDVKM. J was trimmed by 6 bases and V by 7 bases; bases with no gene match: 10. The CDR3 contains 15 residues. The CDR3 reads CASITQGARGQPQHF. The CDR3, as DNA: TGTGCCAGCATCACACAGGGGGCGCGGGGTCAGCCCCAGCATTTT.

The chain is built from TRBV7-9 and TRBJ1-5; no clear D gene. CDR1 is SEHNR, CDR2 FQNEAQ, per germline (reference sequence). Trimming took off 1 base at V and 7 bases at J, with 14 bases between the two ends. The CDR3 is 15 residues long. Written as DNA, the CDR3 is TGTGCCAGCAGCTTAGGGGCAGCCCTTGACCAGCCCCAGCATTTT. Protein: CASSLGAALDQPQHF.

This chain uses TRBV7-2 with TRBJ2-3; D call uncertain. Germline V gene sequence: CDR1 SGHTA, CDR2 FQGNSA. The CDR3 runs to 14 residues. Trimming cost V 1 base and J 4 bases, with 9 bases left between them. Written as DNA, the CDR3 is TGTGCCAGCAGCTTAGATCGGGTGTCAGATACGCAGTATTTT. This translates into CASSLDRVSDTQYF.

In DNA form, the CDR3 reads TGTGCCAGCAGCCTTCGGTACCCCTCTACCGGGGAGCTGTTTTTT. Its translation is CASSLRYPSTGELFF. The V gene is TRBV4-2, the J gene TRBJ2-2; D remains unclear. The CDR3 spans 15 residues. The germline V gene encodes CDR1 LGHNA and CDR2 YNFKEQ. Trimming took 4 bases from V and 5 from J, leaving 14 bases between them.

This clonotype was detected only a few times. This sequence joins TRBV7-3 and TRBJ1-1; D not resolved. Deletions cut 5 bases from V and 7 bases from J, with 14 bases between. The CDR3 is made up of 13 amino acids. The germline CDR1 and CDR2 sequences are SGHTA and FQGTGA. The CDR3 is CASSPDGRGEAFF. The CDR3, as DNA: TGTGCCAGCAGCCCCGACGGGCGAGGTGAAGCTTTCTTT.

J is TRBJ2-5 and V is TRBV27; D unclear. The CDR3 extends over 13 amino acids. Germline V gene data show CDR1 as MNHEY and CDR2 as SMNVEV (reference sequence). V shed 0 bases and J shed 5 bases, with 7 bases lying between them. CDR3 nucleotide sequence: TGTGCCAGCAGTTTATCTAGATGGGAGACCCAGTACTTC. Translation: CASSLSRWETQYF.